The T cell receptor beta chain described here comes from a study of blood T cell repertoires in COVID-19. In the study overall: There were acute and convalescent COVID-19 samples, and they came from the United States, Italy and Spain. In each case, the material was cDNA or gDNA derived from T cells, B-cell-depleted T cells, or PBMCs.

A Seattle source enrolled patients during active infection and followed them longitudinally. Authors' data handling: Estimates of nucleated cell counts were drawn from the amplification of reference gene primers. Sequencing was performed with immunoSEQ multiplex PCR; in TCRdb, only in-frame clones are kept and a portion is missing. V and J calls and clone size are those listed in that table; D and trimming were worked out from the DNA. Altogether roughly 100,000 clones are present, approximately 92% being singletons, with the ten largest covering under 2%. The ends were cut back, 8 bases at V and 4 bases at J, with 20 bases in the middle. Per the germline V gene, CDR1 is LNHDA and CDR2 is SQIVND (reference sequence). CDR3 length equals 15 residues.

Sample: peripheral blood. The receptor's source is a woman aged 45-65 years with COVID-19, enrolled during active disease. This rearrangement joins TRBV19 to TRBJ1-2; D may be TRBD1 (5 bases). CDR3 amino acids: CASSPSRQPLYGYTF. For the CDR3, the DNA is TGTGCCAGTTCCCCTAGTCGACAGCCTCTCTATGGCTACACCTTC.